The entry below describes one T cell receptor (beta chain). The data were taken from a study of T cell responses to AZD1222 COVID-19 vaccine. Using immunoSEQ multiplex PCR, the repertoire was profiled, and TCRdb retains in-frame clones only, with some absent. This table holds approximately 130,000 clones, 80% to 90% found once. The source was peripheral blood, collected 28 days after the second AZD1222 dose. This TCR derives from an adult who received the AZD1222 COVID-19 vaccine.

This chain's CDR3 is CASSLAPHTGELFF. The CDR3 DNA reads as TGTGCCAGCAGCTTAGCTCCCCATACCGGGGAGCTGTTTTTT. The rearrangement joins TRBV7-2 to TRBJ2-2; D is unclear. V was pared by 0 bases and J by 5 bases, with 7 bases between. Germline V gene lookup returns CDR1 SGHTA and CDR2 FQGNSA. The CDR3 contains 14 residues.